This TCR beta chain derives from a study of Ad26.COV2.S vaccination and SARS-CoV-2 variants. Here immunoSEQ multiplex PCR was the method, and the copy in TCRdb shows in-frame clones only, minus some. In the table there are approximately 150,000 clones, roughly 88% of which are singletons. V trimming: 1 base; J trimming: 8 bases; junction bases outside the gene matches: 5. Germline V lookup: CDR1 MDHEN, CDR2 SYDVKM. This CDR3 has 15 amino acids. Worth noting for this clone: What it binds is unknown.

Study-wide results and caveats: Substantial breadth was reportedly displayed by spike-specific CD8+ and CD4+ T cell responses after vaccination. Higher spike-specific TCR breadth was found in vaccine recipients than in placebo recipients.

The sequence was collected from a human donor who had recovered from COVID-19. V is TRBV28 and J is TRBJ2-1; 10 bases are shared with TRBD2. The sample in question was peripheral blood, obtained after recovery from COVID-19. The CDR3 region has the DNA TGTGCCAGCAGTTTATCTAGCGGGGGTTTAGATGAGCAGTTCTTC. Protein product: CASSLSSGGLDEQFF.